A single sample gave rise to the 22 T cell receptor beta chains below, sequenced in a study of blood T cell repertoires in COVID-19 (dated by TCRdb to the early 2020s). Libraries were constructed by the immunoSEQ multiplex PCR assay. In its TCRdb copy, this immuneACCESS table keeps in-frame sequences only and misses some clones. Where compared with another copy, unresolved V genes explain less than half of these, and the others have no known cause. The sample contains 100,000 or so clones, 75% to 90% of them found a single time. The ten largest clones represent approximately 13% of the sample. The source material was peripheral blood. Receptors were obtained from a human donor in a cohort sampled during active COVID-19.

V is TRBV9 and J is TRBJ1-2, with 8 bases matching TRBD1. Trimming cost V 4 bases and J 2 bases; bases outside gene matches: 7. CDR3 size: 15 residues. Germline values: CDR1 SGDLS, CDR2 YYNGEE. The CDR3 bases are TGTGCCAGCAGCCTATGGACAGGGCCAAACTATGGCTACACCTTC. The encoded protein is CASSLWTGPNYGYTF.

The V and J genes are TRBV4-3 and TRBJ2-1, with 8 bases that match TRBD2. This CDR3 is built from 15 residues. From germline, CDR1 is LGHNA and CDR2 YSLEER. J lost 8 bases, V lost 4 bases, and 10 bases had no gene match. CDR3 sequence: CASSPRASGFDEQFF. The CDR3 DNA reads TGCGCCAGCAGCCCGCGAGCTAGCGGGTTCGATGAGCAGTTCTTC.

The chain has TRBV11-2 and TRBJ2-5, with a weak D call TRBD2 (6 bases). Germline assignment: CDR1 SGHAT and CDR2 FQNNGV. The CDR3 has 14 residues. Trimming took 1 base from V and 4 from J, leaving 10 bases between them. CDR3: CASSLGPGVETQYF. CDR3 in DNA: TGTGCCAGCAGCTTAGGACCGGGGGTAGAGACCCAGTACTTC.

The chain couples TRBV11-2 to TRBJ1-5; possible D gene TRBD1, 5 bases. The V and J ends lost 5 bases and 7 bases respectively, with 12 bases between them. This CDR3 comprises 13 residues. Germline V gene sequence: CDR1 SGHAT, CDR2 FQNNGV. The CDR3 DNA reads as TGTGCCAGCAGCCCAGGCGGGGACCAGCCCCAGCATTTT. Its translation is CASSPGGDQPQHF. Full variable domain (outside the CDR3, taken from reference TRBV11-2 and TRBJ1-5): EAGVAQSPRYKIIEKRQSVAFWCNPISGHATLYWYQQILGQGPKLLIQFQNNGVVDDSQLPKDRFSAERLKGVDSTLKIQPAKLEDSAVYLCASSPGGDQPQHFGDGTRLSIL.

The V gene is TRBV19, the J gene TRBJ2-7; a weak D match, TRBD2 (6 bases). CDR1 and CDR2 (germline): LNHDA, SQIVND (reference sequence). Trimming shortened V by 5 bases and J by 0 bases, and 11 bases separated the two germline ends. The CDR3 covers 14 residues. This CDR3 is CASSSYGGSYEQYF. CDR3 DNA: TGTGCCAGTAGTTCCTACGGGGGCTCCTACGAGCAGTACTTC.

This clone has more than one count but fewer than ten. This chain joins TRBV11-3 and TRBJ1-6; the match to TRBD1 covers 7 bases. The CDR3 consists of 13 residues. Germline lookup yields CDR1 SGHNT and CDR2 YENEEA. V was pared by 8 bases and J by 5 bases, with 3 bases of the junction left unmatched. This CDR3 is CASPGQNNSPLHF. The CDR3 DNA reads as TGTGCCAGCCCGGGACAGAATAATTCACCCCTCCACTTT.

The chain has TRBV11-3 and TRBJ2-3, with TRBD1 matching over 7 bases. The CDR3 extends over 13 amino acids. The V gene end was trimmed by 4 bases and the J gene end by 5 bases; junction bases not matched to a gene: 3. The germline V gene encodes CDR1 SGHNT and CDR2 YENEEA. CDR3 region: CASSSTGVDTQYF. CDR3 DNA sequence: TGTGCCAGCAGCTCTACAGGGGTAGATACGCAGTATTTT.

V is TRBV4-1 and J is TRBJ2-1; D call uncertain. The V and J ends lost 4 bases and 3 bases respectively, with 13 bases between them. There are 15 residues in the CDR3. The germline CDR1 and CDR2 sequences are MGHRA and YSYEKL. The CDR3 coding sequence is TGCGCCAGCAGCCCAAGAATTCAGGACTACAATGAGCAGTTCTTC. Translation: CASSPRIQDYNEQFF.

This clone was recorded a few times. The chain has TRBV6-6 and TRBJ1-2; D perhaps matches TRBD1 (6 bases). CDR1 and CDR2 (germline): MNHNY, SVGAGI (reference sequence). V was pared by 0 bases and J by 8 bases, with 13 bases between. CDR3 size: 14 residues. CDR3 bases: TGTGCCAGCAGTTACTCGGTGACAGGCGGAGGCTACACCTTC. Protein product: CASSYSVTGGGYTF.

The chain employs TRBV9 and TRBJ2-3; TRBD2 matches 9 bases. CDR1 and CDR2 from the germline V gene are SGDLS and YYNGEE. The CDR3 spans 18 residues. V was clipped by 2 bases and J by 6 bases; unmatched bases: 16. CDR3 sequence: CASSVGTFSGGSSDTQYF. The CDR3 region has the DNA TGTGCCAGCAGCGTGGGGACCTTTAGCGGGGGCTCGTCGGATACGCAGTATTTT. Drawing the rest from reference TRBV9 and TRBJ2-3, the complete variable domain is DSGVTQTPKHLITATGQRVTLRCSPRSGDLSVYWYQQSLDQGLQFLIQYYNGEERAKGNILERFSAQQFPDLHSELNLSSLELGDSALYFCASSVGTFSGGSSDTQYFGPGTRLTVL.

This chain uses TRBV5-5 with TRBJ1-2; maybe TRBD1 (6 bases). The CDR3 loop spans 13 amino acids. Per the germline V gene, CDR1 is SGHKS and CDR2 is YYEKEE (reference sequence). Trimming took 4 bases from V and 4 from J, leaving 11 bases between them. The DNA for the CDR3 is TGTGCCAGCAGCCTGGACAGCCTCTATGGCTACACCTTC. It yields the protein CASSLDSLYGYTF.

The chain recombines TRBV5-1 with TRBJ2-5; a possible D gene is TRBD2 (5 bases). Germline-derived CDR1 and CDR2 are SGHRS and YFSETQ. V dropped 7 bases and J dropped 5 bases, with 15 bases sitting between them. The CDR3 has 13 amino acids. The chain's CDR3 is CASSPSPGETQYF. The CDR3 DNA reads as TGCGCCAGCTCCCCTAGCCCGGGGGAGACCCAGTACTTC. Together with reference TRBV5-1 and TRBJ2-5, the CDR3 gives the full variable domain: KAGVTQTPRYLIKTRGQQVTLSCSPISGHRSVSWYQQTPGQGLQFLFEYFSETQRNKGNFPGRFSGRQFSNSRSEMNVSTLELGDSALYLCASSPSPGETQYFGPGTRLLVL.

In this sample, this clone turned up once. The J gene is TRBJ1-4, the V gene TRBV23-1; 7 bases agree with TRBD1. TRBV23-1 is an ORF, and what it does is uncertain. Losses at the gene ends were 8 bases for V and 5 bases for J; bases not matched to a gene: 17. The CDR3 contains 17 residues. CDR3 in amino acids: CASGTPRGRLLNEKLFF. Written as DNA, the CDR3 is TGCGCCAGCGGGACGCCCAGGGGGAGGCTGCTGAATGAAAAACTGTTTTTT.

The CDR3 DNA is TGTGCCAGCAGCCAAGGGACAGTCTATAATTCACCCCTCCACTTT. Residues: CASSQGTVYNSPLHF. V and J are TRBV6-5 and TRBJ1-6, with 7 bases aligning to TRBD1. With 6 bases clipped from V and 3 bases from J, the junction kept 5 bases outside the gene matches. Germline V gives CDR1 MNHEY, CDR2 SVGAGI. This CDR3 has 15 residues.

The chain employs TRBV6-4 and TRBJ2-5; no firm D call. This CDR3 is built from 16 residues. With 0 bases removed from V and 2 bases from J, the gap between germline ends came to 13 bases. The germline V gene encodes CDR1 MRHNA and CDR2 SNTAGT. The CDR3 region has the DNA TGTGCCAGCAGTGACTCGAGTCCAGGCGCACAAGAGACCCAGTACTTC. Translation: CASSDSSPGAQETQYF.

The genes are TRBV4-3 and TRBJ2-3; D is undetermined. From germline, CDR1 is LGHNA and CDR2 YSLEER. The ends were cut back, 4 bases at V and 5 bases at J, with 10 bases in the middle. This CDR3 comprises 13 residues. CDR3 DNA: TGCGCCAGCAGCCCCTCGAGGAGAGATACGCAGTATTTT. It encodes CASSPSRRDTQYF.

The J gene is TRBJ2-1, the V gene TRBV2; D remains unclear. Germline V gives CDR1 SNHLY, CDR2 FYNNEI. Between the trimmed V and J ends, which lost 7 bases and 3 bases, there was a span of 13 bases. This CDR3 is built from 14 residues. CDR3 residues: CASMVGGYYNEQFF. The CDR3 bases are TGTGCCAGCATGGTCGGCGGATACTACAATGAGCAGTTCTTC.

In DNA form, the CDR3 reads TGTGCCAGCAGTCTTTACAGGTCTGGGGCCAACGTCCTGACTTTC. As protein: CASSLYRSGANVLTF. The V gene is TRBV2, the J gene TRBJ2-6, with D possibly TRBD1 on 5 matching bases. The CDR3 is 15 amino acids. In germline, CDR1 is SNHLY, CDR2 FYNNEI. V dropped 5 bases and J dropped 1 base, with 9 bases sitting between them.

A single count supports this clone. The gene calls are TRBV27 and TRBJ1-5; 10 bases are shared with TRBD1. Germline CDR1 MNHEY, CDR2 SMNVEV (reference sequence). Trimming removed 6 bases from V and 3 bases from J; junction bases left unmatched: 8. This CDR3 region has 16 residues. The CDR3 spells CASRGMGQGYNQPQHF. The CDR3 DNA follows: TGTGCCAGCAGGGGTATGGGACAGGGGTACAATCAGCCCCAGCATTTT.

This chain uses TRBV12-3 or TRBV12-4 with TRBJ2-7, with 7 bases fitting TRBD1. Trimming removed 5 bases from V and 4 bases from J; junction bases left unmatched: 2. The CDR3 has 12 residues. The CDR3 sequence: CASSDRDYEQYF. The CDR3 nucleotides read TGTGCCAGCAGTGACAGGGATTACGAGCAGTACTTC.

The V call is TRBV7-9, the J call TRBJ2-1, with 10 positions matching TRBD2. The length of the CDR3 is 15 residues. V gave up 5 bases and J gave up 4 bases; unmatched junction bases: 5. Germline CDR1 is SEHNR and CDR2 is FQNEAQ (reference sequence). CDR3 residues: CASSQREGVYNEQFF. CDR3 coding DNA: TGTGCCAGCAGCCAGCGGGAGGGGGTATACAATGAGCAGTTCTTC.

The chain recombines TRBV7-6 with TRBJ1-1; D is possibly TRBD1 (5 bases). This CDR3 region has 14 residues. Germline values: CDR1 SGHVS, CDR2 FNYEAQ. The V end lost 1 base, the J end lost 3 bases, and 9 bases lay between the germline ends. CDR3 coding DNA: TGTGCCAGCAGCTTAGGCCAAGGGGACACTGAAGCTTTCTTT. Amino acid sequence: CASSLGQGDTEAFF.